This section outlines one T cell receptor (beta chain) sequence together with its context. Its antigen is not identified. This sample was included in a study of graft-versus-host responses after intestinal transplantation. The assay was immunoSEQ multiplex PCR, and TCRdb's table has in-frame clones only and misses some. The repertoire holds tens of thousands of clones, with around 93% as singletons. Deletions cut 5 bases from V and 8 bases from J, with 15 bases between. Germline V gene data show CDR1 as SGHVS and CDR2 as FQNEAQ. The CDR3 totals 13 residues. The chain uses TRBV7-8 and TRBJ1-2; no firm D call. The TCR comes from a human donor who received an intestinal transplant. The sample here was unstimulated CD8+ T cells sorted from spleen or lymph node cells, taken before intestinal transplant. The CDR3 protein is CASSPVWPKGYTF. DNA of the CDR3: TGTGCCAGCAGCCCTGTGTGGCCCAAAGGCTACACCTTC.